This TCR beta chain is drawn from a study of blood T cell repertoires in COVID-19. Study background: T cells, B-cell-depleted T cells, or PBMCs provided the cDNA or gDNA that served as material.

Germline CDR1 SGHRS, CDR2 YFSETQ. CDR3 length: 14 residues. V lost 7 bases to trimming and J lost 1 base, with 14 bases between them. As processed by the authors: The authors estimated nucleated cell counts from reference gene primer amplification. Data came from immunoSEQ multiplex PCR; TCRdb stores just in-frame clones and leaves some out. V and J calls and clone size are as listed in that table; D and trimming were resolved from the DNA. The sample lists about 83,000 clones, 65% to 85% occurring once. This clone has more than one count but fewer than ten. Source material: peripheral blood. This TCR derives from a woman over 75 with acute or convalescent COVID-19. The chain employs TRBV5-1 and TRBJ1-1; possibly TRBD1 for D (6 bases). CDR3 nucleotides: TGCGCCAGCGCCCGCGGGGGCCCGAACACTGAAGCTTTCTTT. As protein: CASARGGPNTEAFF. The variable domain in full, with the rest retrieved from reference TRBV5-1 and TRBJ1-1, is KAGVTQTPRYLIKTRGQQVTLSCSPISGHRSVSWYQQTPGQGLQFLFEYFSETQRNKGNFPGRFSGRQFSNSRSEMNVSTLELGDSALYLCASARGGPNTEAFFGQGTRLTVV.